This section outlines one T cell receptor (beta chain) sequence together with its context. The CDR3 end falls 3 residues outside the read, so it is completed with the germline J gene. Per the germline V gene, CDR1 is LNHNV and CDR2 is YYDKDF (reference sequence). Deletions cut 1 base from V and 6 bases from J, with 7 bases between. The CDR3 is made up of 13 amino acids. The sample is drawn from a study of T cells in women clearing cervical HPV infection. The protocol was immunoSEQ multiplex PCR, while the TCRdb copy is restricted to in-frame clones and leaves out a portion. The sample spans more than 20,000 clones; the ten largest clones claim roughly 3.5%.

What was sequenced was blood buffy coat. This sequence originates from a woman aged 18-69 years with a cervical HPV16 infection that either progressed to CIN3+ or cleared (not recorded which). This chain links TRBV15 with TRBJ2-1; D call uncertain. Incomplete CDR3 DNA: TGTGCCACCAGCAGAGGTAGCAGCAATGAG. Translating gives CATSRGSSNE. The whole CDR3 protein is CATSRGSSNEQFF. Supplemented by reference TRBV15 and TRBJ2-1, the full variable domain reads DAMVIQNPRYQVTQFGKPVTLSCSQTLNHNVMYWYQQKSSQAPKLLFHYYDKDFNNEADTPDNFQSRRPNTSFCFLDIRSPGLGDTAMYLCATSRGSSNEQFFGPGTRLTVL.